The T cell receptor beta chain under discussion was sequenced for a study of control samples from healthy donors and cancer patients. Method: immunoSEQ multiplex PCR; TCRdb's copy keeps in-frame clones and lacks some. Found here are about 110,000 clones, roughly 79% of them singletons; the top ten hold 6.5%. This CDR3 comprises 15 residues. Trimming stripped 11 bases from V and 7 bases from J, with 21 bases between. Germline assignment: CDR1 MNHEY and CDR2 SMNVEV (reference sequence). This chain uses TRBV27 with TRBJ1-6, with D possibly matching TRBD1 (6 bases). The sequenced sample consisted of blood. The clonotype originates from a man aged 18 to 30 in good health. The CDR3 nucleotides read TGTGCCTCGCGGGGGGGGGCTTCATGGAATTCACCCCTCCACTTT. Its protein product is CASRGGASWNSPLHF.